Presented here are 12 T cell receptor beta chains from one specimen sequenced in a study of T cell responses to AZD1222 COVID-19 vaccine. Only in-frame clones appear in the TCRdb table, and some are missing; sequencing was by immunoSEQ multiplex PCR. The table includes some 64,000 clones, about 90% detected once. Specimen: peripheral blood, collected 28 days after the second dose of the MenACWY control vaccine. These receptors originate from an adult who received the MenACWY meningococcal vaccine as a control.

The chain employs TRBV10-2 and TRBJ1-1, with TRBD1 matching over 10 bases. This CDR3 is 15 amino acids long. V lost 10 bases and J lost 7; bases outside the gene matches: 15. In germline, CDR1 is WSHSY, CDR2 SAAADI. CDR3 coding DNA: TGCGCCACCCAATCATGGGACAGGGGAACTTTTGAAGCTTTCTTT. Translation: CATQSWDRGTFEAFF.

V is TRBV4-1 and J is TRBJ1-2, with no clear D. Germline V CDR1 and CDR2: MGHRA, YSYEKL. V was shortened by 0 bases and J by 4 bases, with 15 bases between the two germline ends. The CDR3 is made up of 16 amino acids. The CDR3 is CASSQDLGSPAYGYTF. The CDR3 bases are TGCGCCAGCAGCCAAGATCTAGGGTCCCCCGCCTATGGCTACACCTTC.

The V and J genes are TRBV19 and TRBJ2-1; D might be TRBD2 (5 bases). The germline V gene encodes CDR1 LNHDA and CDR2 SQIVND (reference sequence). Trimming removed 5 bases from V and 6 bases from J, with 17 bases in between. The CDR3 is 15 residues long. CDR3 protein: CASSARVSMANEQFF. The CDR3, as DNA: TGTGCCAGTAGTGCGAGGGTGAGCATGGCCAATGAGCAGTTCTTC. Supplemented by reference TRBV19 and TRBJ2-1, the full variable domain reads DGGITQSPKYLFRKEGQNVTLSCEQNLNHDAMYWYRQDPGQGLRLIYYSQIVNDFQKGDIAEGYSVSREKKESFPLTVTSAQKNPTAFYLCASSARVSMANEQFFGPGTRLTVL.

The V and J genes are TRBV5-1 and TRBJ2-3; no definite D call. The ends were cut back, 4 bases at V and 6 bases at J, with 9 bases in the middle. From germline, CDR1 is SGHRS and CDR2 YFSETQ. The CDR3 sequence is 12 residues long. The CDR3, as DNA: TGCGCCAGCAGCGGCAAGCCCGATACGCAGTATTTT. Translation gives CASSGKPDTQYF.

CDR3 nucleotide sequence: TGTGCCAGTAGTACCCCTATAGGGAGGTACGGAACTAATGAAAAACTGTTTTTT. Its translation: CASSTPIGRYGTNEKLFF. The chain uses TRBV19 and TRBJ1-4; no definite D call. The CDR3 runs 18 residues. Germline assignment: CDR1 LNHDA and CDR2 SQIVND (reference sequence). The ends were cut back, 4 bases at V and 1 base at J, with 19 bases in the middle.

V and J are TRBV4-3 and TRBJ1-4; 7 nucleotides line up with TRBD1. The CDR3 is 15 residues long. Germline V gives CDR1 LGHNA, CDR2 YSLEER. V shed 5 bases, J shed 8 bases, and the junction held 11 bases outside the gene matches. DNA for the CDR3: TGCGCCAGCAGCGAAGGTAGCTGGGGACAGGAAAAACTGTTTTTT. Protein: CASSEGSWGQEKLFF.

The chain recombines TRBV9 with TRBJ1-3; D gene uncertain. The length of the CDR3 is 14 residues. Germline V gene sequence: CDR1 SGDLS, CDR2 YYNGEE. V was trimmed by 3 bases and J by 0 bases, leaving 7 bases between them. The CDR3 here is CASSAGSSGNTIYF. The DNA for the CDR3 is TGTGCCAGCAGCGCGGGAAGCTCTGGAAACACCATATATTTT.

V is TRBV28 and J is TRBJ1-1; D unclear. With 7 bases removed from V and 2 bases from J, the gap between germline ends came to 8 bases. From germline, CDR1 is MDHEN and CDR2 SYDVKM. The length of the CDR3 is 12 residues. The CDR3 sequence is CASTDANTEAFF. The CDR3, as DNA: TGTGCCAGCACCGACGCTAACACTGAAGCTTTCTTT.

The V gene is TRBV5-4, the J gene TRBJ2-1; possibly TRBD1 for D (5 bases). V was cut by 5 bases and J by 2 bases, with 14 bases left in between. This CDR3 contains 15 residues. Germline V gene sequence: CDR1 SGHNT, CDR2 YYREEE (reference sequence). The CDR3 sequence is CASSWGPCAYNEQFF. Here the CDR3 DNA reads TGTGCCAGCAGTTGGGGCCCCTGCGCCTACAATGAGCAGTTCTTC. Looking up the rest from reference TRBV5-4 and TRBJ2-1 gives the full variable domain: ETGVTQSPTHLIKTRGQQVTLRCSSQSGHNTVSWYQQALGQGPQFIFQYYREEENGRGNFPPRFSGLQFPNYSSELNVNALELDDSALYLCASSWGPCAYNEQFFGPGTRLTVL.

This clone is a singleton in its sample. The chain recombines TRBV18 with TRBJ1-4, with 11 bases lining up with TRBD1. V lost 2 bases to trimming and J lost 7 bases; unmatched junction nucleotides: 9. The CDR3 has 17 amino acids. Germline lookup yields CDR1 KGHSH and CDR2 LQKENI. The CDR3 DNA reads TGTGCCAGCTCACCAGGATTATTCGGGACAGGGGGTGAAAAACTGTTTTTT. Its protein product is CASSPGLFGTGGEKLFF.

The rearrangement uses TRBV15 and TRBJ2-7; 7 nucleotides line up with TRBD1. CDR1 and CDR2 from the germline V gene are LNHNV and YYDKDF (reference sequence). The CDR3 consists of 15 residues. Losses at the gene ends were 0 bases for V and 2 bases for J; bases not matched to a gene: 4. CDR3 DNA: TGTGCCACCAGCAGAGATACAGGGGAGACCTACGAGCAGTACTTC. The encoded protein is CATSRDTGETYEQYF.

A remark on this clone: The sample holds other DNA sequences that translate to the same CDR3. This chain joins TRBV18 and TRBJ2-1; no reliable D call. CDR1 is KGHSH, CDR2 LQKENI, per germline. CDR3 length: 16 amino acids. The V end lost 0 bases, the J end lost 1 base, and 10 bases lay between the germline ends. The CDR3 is CASSPPSRVSYNEQFF. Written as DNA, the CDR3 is TGTGCCAGCTCACCACCTTCTAGGGTGTCCTACAATGAGCAGTTCTTC.